This T cell receptor beta chain emerged from a study of T-cell memory formation after mild COVID-19. The wider study: The two donors had largely donor-specific TCR clusters.

Using its own MiXCR run on the 5' RACE reads, TCRdb lists one record per CDR3 protein. The data contain 450,000 to 650,000 distinct CDR3 sequences, about 22% of them singletons. The CDR3 runs 14 residues. The trim removed 5 bases at V and 3 bases at J, leaving 3 bases unmatched. From germline, CDR1 is SEHNR and CDR2 FQNEAQ (reference sequence). General study findings and limits: Clones that contracted from day 15 to 85 had balanced CD4/CD8; later expanders were CD4+ biased.

As for this clonotype: Its antigen is as yet unknown.

The chain carries TRBV7-9 and TRBJ2-5, with 10 bases that match TRBD2. This TCR came from an adult woman who had mild COVID-19 (a few samples of this study predate the infection). Cell type and time point are not known. Sequencing was performed on PBMCs or a T cell subset sorted from them (not recorded which). CDR3 in DNA: TGTGCCAGCAGCCTGGGACTAGCGAAAGAGACCCAGTACTTC. Encoded protein: CASSLGLAKETQYF.